This T cell receptor (beta chain) was observed in a study of Graves' ophthalmopathy and Graves' hyperthyroidism. Study observations and caveats: Ophthalmopathy progression cases were predicted by the model with approximately 66% sensitivity and about 72% specificity.

This clonotype was observed many times. Its antigen is undetermined. Symptoms, serum thyroxine and TRAb, thyroid ultrasound, and orbital computed tomography formed the diagnostic basis. Trimming took 0 bases from V and 3 from J, leaving 7 bases between them. CDR3 size: 13 residues. The germline V gene encodes CDR1 SGHDT and CDR2 YYEEEE. The authors amplified TCR beta CDR3 regions, and they did so from RNA transcripts for repertoire sequencing. RT-PCR was first run with HTBI primers, then multiplex PCR in a second round. TCRdb called the multiplex PCR reads again in MiXCR, with one record for every CDR3 protein. The data show roughly 400,000 distinct CDR3 sequences, with 15% to 17% seen just once and roughly 7% held by the top ten.

This chain joins TRBV5-6 and TRBJ2-7, with D unclear. Source material: peripheral blood. The clonotype was recovered from a young woman with stable Graves' hyperthyroidism. Here the CDR3 DNA reads TGTGCCAGCAGCTTGGCCGTCAGCTACGAGCAGTACTTC. It is translated as CASSLAVSYEQYF.